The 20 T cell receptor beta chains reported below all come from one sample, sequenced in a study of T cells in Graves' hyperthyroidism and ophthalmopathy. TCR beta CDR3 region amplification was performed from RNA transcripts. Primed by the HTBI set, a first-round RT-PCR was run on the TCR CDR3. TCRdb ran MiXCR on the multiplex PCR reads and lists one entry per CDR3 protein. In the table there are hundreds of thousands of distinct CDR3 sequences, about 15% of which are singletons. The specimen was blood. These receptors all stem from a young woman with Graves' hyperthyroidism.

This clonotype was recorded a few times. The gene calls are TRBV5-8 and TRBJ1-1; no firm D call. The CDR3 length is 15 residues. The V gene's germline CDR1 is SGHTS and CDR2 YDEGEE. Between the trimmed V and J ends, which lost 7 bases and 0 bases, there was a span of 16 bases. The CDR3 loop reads CASSGPLIMNTEAFF. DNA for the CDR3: TGTGCCAGCTCGGGTCCACTCATCATGAACACTGAAGCTTTCTTT.

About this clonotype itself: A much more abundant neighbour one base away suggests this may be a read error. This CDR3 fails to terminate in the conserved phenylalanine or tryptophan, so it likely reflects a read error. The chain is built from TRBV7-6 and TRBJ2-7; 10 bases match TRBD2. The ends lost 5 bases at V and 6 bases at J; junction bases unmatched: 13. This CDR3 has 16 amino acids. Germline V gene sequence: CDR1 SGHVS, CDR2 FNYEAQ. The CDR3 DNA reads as TGTGCCAGCAGCCCGACAGGGAGGCTAGCGGGAGCCGAGCAGTACTTA. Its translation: CASSPTGRLAGAEQYL.

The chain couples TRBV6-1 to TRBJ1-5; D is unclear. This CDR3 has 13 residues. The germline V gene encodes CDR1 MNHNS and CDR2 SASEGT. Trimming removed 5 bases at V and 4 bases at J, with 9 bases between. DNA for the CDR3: TGTGCCAGCAGTTGGGGAGCTAATCAGCCCCAGCATTTT. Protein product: CASSWGANQPQHF.

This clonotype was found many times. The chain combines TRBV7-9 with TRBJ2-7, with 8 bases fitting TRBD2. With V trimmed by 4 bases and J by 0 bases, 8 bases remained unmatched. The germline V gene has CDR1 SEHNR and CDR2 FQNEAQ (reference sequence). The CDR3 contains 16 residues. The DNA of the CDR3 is TGTGCCAGCAGCTCCGGGGGGGGCAGGAGCTCCTACGAGCAGTACTTC. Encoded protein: CASSSGGGRSSYEQYF.

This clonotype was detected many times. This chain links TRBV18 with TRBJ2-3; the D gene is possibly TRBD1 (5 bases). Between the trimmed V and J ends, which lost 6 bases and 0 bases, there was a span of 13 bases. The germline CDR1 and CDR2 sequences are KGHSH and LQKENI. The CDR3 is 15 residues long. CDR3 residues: CASSHRSRSTDTQYF. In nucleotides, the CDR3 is TGTGCCAGCTCTCACAGGTCACGTAGCACAGATACGCAGTATTTT.

The CDR3 loop reads CASSIVPARFYNEQFF. The CDR3 DNA sequence: TGTGCCAGTAGTATAGTTCCCGCCCGGTTTTACAATGAGCAGTTCTTC. V gene TRBV19 combines with J gene TRBJ2-1; no definite D call. Germline V gene lookup returns CDR1 LNHDA and CDR2 SQIVND (reference sequence). The CDR3 consists of 16 residues. V lost 1 base and J lost 4, with 14 bases in between.

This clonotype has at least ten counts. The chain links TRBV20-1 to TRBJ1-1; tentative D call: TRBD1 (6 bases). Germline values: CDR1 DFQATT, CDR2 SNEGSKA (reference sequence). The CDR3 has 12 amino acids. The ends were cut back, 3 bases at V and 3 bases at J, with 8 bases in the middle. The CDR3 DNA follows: TGCAGTGCTAGCGCAGGGGACACTGAAGCTTTCTTT. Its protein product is CSASAGDTEAFF.

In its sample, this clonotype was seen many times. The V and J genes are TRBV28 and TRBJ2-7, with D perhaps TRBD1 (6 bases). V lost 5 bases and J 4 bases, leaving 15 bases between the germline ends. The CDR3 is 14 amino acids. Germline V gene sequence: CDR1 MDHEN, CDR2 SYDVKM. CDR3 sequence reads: CASSRRGPPYEQYF. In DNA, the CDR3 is TGTGCCAGCAGTCGCAGGGGACCCCCTTACGAGCAGTACTTC.

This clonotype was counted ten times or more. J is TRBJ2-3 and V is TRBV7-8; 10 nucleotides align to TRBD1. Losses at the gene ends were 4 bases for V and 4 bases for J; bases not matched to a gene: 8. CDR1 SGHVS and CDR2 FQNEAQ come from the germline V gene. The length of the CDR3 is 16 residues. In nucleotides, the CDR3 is TGTGCCAGCAGCTCCCGGGACAGGGGCCTATCAGATACGCAGTATTTT. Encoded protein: CASSSRDRGLSDTQYF. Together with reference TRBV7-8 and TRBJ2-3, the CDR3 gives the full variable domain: GAGVSQSPRYKVAKRGQDVALRCDPISGHVSLFWYQQALGQGPEFLTYFQNEAQLDKSGLPSDRFFAERPEGSVSTLKIQRTQQEDSAVYLCASSSRDRGLSDTQYFGPGTRLTVL.

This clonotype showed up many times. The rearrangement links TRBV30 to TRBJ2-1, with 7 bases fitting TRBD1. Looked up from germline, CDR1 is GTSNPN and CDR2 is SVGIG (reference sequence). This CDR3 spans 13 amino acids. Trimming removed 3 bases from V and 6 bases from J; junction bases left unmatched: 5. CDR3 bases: TGTGCCTGGAGAACTCCAGGGGGCAATGAGCAGTTCTTC. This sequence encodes CAWRTPGGNEQFF.

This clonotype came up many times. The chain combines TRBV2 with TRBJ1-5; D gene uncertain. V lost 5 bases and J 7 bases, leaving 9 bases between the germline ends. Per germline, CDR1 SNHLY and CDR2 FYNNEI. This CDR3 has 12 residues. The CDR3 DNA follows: TGTGCCAGCAGTAGGGTCGGGCAGCCCCAGCATTTT. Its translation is CASSRVGQPQHF.

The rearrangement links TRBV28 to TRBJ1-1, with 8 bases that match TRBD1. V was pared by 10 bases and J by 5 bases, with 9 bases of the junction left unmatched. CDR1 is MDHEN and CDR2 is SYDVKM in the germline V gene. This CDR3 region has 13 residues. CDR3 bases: TGTGCCACCCTAACAGGGGGTAAGACTGAAGCTTTCTTT. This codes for CATLTGGKTEAFF.

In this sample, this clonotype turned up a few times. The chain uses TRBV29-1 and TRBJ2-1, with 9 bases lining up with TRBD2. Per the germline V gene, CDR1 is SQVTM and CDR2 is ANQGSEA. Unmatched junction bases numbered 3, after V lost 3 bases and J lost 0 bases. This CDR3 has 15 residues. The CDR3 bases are TGCAGCGTTGACAGCGGGGGGAGCTCCTACAATGAGCAGTTCTTC. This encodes CSVDSGGSSYNEQFF.

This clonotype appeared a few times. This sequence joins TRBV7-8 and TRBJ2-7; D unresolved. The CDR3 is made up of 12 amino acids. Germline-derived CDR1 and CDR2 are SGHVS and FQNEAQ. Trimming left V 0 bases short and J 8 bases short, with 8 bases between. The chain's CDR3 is CASSLALPKQYF. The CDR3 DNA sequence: TGTGCCAGCAGCTTAGCGCTGCCGAAGCAGTACTTC.

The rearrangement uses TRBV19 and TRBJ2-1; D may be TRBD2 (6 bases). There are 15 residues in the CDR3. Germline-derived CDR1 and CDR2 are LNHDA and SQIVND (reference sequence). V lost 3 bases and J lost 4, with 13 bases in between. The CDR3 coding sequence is TGTGCCAGTAGTATTACAGGACTACCTTACAATGAGCAGTTCTTC. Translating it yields CASSITGLPYNEQFF.

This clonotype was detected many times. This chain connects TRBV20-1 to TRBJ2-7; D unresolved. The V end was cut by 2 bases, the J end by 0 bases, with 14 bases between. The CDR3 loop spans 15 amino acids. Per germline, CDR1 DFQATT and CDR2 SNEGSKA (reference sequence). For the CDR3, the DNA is TGCAGTGCTAGAATCGCCATTACGAGCTCCTACGAGCAGTACTTC. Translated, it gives CSARIAITSSYEQYF.

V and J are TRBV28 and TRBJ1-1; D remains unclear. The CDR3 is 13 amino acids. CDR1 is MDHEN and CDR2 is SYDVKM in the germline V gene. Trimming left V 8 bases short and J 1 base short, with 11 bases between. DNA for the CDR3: TGTGCCAGCGGCGGGCCGGAGAACACTGAAGCTTTCTTT. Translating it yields CASGGPENTEAFF.

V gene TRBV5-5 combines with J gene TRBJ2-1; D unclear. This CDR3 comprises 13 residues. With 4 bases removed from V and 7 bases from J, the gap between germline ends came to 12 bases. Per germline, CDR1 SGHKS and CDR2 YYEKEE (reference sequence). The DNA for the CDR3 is TGTGCCAGCAGCCCAGGAGTCTTAAATGAGCAGTTCTTC. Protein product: CASSPGVLNEQFF.

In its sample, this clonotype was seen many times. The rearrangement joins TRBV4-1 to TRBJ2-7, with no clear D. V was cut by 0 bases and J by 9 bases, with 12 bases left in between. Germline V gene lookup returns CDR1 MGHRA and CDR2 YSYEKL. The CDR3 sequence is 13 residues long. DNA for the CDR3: TGCGCCAGCAGCCAAGATATCTCGGCAGGGCAGTACTTC. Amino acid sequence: CASSQDISAGQYF.

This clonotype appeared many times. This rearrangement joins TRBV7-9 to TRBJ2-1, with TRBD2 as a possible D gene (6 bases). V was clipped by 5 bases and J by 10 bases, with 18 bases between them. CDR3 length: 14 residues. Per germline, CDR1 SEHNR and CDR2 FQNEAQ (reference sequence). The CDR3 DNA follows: TGTGCCAGCAGCACGCTAACGGGGGTTGAGGAGCAGTTCTTC. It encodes CASSTLTGVEEQFF.